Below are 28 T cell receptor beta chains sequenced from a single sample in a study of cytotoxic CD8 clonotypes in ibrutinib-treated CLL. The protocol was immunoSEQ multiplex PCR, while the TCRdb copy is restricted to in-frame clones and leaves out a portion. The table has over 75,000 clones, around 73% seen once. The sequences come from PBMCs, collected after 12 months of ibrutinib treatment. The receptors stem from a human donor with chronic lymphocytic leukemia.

The CDR3 loop reads CASSFSLKPGQGKDTIYF. CDR3 bases: TGTGCCAGCAGTTTCTCCCTTAAACCGGGACAGGGCAAAGACACCATATATTTT. This chain uses TRBV28 with TRBJ1-3, with 9 bases identical to TRBD1. With V trimmed by 3 bases and J by 8 bases, 17 bases remained unmatched. This CDR3 has 18 residues. Germline lookup yields CDR1 MDHEN and CDR2 SYDVKM.

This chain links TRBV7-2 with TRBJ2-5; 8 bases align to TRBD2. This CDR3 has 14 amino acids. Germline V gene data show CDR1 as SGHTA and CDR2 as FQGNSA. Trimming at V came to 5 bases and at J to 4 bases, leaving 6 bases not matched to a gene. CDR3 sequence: CASSPQGLGETQYF. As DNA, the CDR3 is TGTGCCAGCAGCCCCCAGGGACTAGGAGAGACCCAGTACTTC.

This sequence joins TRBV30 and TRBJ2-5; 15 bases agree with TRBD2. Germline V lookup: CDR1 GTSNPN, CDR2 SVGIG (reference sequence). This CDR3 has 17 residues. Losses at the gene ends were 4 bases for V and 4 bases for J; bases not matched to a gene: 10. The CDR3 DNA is TGTGCCTGGAACACCGGGACTAGCGGGGGGCGGGGAGAGACCCAGTACTTC. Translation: CAWNTGTSGGRGETQYF.

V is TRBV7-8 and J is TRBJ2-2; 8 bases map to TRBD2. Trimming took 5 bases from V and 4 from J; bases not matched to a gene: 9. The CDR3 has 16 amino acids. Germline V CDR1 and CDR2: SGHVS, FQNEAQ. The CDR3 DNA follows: TGTGCCAGCAGCGTCGGGGGGGCCGGACTCACCGGGGAGCTGTTTTTT. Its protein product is CASSVGGAGLTGELFF.

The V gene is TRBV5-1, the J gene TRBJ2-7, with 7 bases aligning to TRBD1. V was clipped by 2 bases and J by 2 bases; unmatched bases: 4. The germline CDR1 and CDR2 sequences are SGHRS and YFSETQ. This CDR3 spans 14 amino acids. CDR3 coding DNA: TGCGCCAGCAGCTTCGAGGGGGCCCCCTACGAGCAGTACTTC. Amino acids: CASSFEGAPYEQYF.

CDR3 in DNA: TGTGCCAGCAGTGAGACGGCAAACTCCTACGAGCAGTACTTC. It codes for CASSETANSYEQYF. V is TRBV2 and J is TRBJ2-7, with D unclear. The CDR3 is 14 residues long. The germline V and J ends were trimmed by 3 bases and 0 bases, with 9 bases remaining between them. Per germline, CDR1 SNHLY and CDR2 FYNNEI.

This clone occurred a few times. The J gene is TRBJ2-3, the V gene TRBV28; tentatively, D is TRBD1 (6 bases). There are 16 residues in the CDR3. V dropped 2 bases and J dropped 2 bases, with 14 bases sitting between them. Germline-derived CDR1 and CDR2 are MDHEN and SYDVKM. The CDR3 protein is CASSLHTGSITDTQYF. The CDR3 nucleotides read TGTGCCAGCAGTTTACATACAGGGTCAATCACAGATACGCAGTATTTT.

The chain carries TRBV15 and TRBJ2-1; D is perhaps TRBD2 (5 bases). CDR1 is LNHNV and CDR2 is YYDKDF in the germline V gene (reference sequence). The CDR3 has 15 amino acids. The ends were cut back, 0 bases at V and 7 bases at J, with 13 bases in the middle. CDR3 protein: CATSRDRGAGNEQFF. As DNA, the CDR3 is TGTGCCACCAGCAGAGATCGGGGAGCTGGGAATGAGCAGTTCTTC.

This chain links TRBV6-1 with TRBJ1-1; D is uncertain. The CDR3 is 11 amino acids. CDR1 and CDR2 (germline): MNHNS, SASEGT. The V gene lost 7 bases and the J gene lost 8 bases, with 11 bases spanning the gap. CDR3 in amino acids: CASILRLEAFF. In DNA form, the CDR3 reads TGTGCCAGCATCCTAAGGCTGGAAGCTTTCTTT.

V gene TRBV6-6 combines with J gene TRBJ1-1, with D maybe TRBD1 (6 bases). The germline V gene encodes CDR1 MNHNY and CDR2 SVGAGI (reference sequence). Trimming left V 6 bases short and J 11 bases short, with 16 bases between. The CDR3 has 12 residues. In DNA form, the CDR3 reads TGTGCCAGCAGGAACGGACAGAGAGAGGCTTTCTTT. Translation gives CASRNGQREAFF.

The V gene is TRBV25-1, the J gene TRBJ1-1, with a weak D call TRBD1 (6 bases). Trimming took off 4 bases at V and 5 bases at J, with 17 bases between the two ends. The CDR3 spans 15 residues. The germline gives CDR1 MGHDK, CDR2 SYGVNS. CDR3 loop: CASSGQGQGSTEAFF. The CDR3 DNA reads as TGTGCCAGCAGTGGCCAGGGGCAGGGGAGTACTGAAGCTTTCTTT. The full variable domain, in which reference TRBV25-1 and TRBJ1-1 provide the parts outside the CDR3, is EADIYQTPRYLVIGTGKKITLECSQTMGHDKMYWYQQDPGMELHLIHYSYGVNSTEKGDLSSESTVSRIRTEHFPLTLESARPSHTSQYLCASSGQGQGSTEAFFGQGTRLTVV.

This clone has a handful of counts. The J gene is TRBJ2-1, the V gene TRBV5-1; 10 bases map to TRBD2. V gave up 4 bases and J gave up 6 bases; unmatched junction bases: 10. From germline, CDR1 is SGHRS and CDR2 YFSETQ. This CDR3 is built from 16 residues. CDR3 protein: CASSPPSSGGINEQFF. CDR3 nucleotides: TGCGCCAGCAGCCCCCCTTCTAGCGGGGGTATCAATGAGCAGTTCTTC.

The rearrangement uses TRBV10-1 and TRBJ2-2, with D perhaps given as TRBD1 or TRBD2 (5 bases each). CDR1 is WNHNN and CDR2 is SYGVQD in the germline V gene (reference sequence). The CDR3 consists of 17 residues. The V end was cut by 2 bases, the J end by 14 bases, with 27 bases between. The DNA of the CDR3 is TGCGCCAGCAGTGAGCCTTCCCATGGTACCTGGGGCGGGCATCTGTTTTTT. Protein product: CASSEPSHGTWGGHLFF.

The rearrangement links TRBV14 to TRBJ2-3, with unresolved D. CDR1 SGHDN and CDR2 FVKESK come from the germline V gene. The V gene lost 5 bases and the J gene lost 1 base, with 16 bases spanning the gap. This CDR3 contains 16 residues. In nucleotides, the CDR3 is TGTGCCAGCAGCTTTGATACGGGCAGAGGCACAGATACGCAGTATTTT. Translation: CASSFDTGRGTDTQYF. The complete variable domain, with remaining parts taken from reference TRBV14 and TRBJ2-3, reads EAGVTQFPSHSVIEKGQTVTLRCDPISGHDNLYWYRRVMGKEIKFLLHFVKESKQDESGMPNNRFLAERTGGTYSTLKVQPAELEDSGVYFCASSFDTGRGTDTQYFGPGTRLTVL.

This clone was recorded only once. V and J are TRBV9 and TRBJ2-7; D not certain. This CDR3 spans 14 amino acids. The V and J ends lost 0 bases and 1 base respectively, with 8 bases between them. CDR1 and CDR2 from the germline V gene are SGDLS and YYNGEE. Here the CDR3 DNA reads TGTGCCAGCAGCGTAGCTACGGCTTCCTACGAGCAGTACTTC. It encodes CASSVATASYEQYF.

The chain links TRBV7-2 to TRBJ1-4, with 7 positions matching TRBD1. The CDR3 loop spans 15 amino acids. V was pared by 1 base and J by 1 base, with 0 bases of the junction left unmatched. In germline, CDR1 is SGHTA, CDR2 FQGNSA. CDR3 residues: CASSLGQGTNEKLFF. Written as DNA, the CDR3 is TGTGCCAGCAGCTTAGGACAGGGAACTAATGAAAAACTGTTTTTT.

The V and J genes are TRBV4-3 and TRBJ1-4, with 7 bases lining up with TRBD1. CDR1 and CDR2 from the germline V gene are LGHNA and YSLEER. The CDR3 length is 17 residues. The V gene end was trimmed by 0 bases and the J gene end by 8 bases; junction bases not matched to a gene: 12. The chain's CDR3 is CASSQDLGPGGEEKLFF. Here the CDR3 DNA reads TGCGCCAGCAGCCAAGATCTCGGCCCAGGGGGTGAAGAAAAACTGTTTTTT.

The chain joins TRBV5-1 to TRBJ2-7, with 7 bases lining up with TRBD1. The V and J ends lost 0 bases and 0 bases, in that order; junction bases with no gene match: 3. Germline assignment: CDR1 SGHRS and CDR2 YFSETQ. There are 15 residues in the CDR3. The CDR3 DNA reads TGCGCCAGCAGCTTGGATGGGACAGCCTCCTACGAGCAGTACTTC. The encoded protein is CASSLDGTASYEQYF. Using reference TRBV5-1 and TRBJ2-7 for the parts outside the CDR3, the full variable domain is KAGVTQTPRYLIKTRGQQVTLSCSPISGHRSVSWYQQTPGQGLQFLFEYFSETQRNKGNFPGRFSGRQFSNSRSEMNVSTLELGDSALYLCASSLDGTASYEQYFGPGTRLTVT.

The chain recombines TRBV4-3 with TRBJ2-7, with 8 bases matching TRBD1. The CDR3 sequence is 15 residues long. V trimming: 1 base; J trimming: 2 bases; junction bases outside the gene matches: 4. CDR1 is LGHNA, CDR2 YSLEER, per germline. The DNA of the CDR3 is TGCGCCAGCAGCCAAGCAGGGGGCTACACCTACGAGCAGTACTTC. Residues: CASSQAGGYTYEQYF.

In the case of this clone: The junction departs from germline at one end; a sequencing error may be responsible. The CDR3 is CASSLGLAGGNEQFF. The CDR3 DNA follows: TGTGCTAGCAGCTTAGGACTAGCGGGGGGGAATGAGCAGTTCTTC. The chain joins TRBV7-7 to TRBJ2-1; 15 bases fit TRBD2. CDR1 SSHAT and CDR2 FNYEAQ come from the germline V gene (reference sequence). The CDR3 contains 15 residues.

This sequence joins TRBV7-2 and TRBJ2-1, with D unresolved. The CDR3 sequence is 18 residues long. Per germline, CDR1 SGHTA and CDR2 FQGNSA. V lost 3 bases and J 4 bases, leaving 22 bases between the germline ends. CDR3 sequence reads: CASSFLSLGPVWYNEQFF. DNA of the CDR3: TGTGCCAGCAGCTTTCTTAGTTTGGGCCCTGTGTGGTACAATGAGCAGTTCTTC.

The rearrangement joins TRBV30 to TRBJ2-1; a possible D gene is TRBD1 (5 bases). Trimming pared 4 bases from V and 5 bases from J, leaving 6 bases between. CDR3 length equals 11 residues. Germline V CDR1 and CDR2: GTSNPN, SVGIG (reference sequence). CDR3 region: CAWKGHNEQFF. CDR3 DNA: TGTGCCTGGAAGGGGCACAATGAGCAGTTCTTC.

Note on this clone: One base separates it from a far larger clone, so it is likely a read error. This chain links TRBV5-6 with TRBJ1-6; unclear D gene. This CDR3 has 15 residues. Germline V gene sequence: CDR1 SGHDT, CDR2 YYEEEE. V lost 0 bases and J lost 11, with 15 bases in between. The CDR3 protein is CASSLEKGLGAPLHF. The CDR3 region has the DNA TGTGCCAGCAGCTTGGAAAAAGGCCTCGGGGCACCCCTCCACTTT.

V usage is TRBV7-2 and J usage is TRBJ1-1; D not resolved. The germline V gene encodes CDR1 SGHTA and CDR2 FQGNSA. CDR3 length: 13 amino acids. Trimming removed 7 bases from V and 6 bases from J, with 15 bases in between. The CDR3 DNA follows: TGTGCCAGCACCTCCACCCCGGGCGCTGAAGCTTTCTTT. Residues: CASTSTPGAEAFF.

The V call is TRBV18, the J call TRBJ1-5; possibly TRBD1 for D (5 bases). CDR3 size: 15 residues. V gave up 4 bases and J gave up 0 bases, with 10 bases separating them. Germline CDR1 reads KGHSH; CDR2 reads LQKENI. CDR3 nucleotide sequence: TGTGCCAGCTCACAGGGAGGGGATAGCAATCAGCCCCAGCATTTT. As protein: CASSQGGDSNQPQHF.

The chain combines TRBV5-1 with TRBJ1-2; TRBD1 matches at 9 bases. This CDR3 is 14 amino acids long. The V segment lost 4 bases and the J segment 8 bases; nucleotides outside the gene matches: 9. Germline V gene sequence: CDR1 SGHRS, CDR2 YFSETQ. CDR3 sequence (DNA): TGCGCCAGCAGCGTATCCGGGACAGGGTACGGCTACACCTTC. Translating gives CASSVSGTGYGYTF.

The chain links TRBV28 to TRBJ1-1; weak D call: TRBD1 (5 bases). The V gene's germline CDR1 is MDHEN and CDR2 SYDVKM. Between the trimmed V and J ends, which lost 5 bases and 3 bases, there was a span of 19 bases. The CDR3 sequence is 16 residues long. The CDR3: CASSPGGQGGDTEAFF. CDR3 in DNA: TGTGCCAGCAGTCCGGGTGGCCAGGGAGGCGACACTGAAGCTTTCTTT.

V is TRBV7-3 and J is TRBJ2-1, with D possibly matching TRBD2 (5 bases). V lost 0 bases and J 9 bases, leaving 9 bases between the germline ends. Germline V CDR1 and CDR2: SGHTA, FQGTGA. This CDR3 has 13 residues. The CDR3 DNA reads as TGTGCCAGCAGCTTAACTGCAGGAGGTGAGCAGTTCTTC. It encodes CASSLTAGGEQFF.